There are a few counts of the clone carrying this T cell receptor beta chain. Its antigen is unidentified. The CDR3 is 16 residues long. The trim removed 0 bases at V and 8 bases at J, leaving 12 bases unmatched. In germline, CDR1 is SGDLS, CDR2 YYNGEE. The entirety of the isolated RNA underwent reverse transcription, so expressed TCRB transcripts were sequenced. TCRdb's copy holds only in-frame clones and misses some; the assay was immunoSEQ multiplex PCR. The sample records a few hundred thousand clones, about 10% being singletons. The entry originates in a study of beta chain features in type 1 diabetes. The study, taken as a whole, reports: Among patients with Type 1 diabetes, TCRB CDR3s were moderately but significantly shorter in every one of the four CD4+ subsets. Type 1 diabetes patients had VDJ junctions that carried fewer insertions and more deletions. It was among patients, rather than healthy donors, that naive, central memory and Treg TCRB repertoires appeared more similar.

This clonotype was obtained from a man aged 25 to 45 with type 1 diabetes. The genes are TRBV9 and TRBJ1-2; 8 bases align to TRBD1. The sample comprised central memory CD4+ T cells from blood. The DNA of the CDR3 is TGTGCCAGCAGCGTAGCTACGGACAGGGAGGGGGAGGGCTACACCTTC. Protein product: CASSVATDREGEGYTF.